This TCR beta chain was captured in a study of blood T cell repertoires in COVID-19 (dated by TCRdb to 2020 to 2022). With respect to the entire study: Collaborator samples came from the United States, Italy and Spain and covered acute and convalescent phases of COVID-19. Where HLA class I and class II types were available, the types were taken from metadata supplied by the sample provider, not from assay-based typing. The dataset comprised deeply sampled blood TCRbeta repertoires from subjects exposed to, actively infected with, or recovered from COVID-19. The samples were drawn from two sources: the first 160 participants of the ongoing ImmuneRACE study, and 1,000 to 1,500 subjects contributed by 6 global collaborators. A freely available public database, intended as a resource for researchers studying the immune response to SARS-CoV-2, is where the repertoires were released. A de-identified subject ID, COVID-19 status, age in years and sex were almost always included in the sample metadata. The prospective study material was composed of cDNA or gDNA derived from T cells, B-cell-depleted T cells, or PBMCs.

A second Seattle source provided samples from volunteer blood donors who had recovered from COVID-19. The collaborating institutions used their own protocols to collect whole blood in K2EDTA tubes. For TCRbeta analysis, collaborator samples were shipped as frozen whole blood, as isolated PBMCs, or as DNA extracted from either sample type. TCRbeta CDR3 regions were amplified from genomic DNA by means of the immunoSEQ Assay, a bias-controlled multiplex PCR. Under the source paper's analysis protocol: The number of nucleated cells in each sample was estimated by amplification of reference gene primers within the assay. To quantify the absolute abundance of each unique TCRbeta CDR3 rearrangement, sequence reads were collapsed and filtered. For each sample, productive Simpson clonality was calculated as the square root of Simpson's diversity index over productive rearrangements. TCRdb obtained this table from immuneACCESS and retained in-frame rearrangements with V and J assigned. These tables miss some clones; where compared with another copy, unresolved V genes account for less than half of the shortfall, and the remainder is unexplained. V and J calls and clone size are given by that table; D and trimming were obtained from the DNA. Counted in this sample were about 280,000 clones; 80% to 90% of them appeared once. The ten largest clones add up to roughly 9.4% of the sample.

Results and caveats for the whole study, not just this receptor: The amount of clinical and demographic metadata varied by source and participant and was provided uncurated.

Concerning this clone: This receptor's antigen is unknown. No per-base quality is available; no much larger clone lies one base away.

V and J are trimmed by 3 bases and 12 bases, and the gene matches miss 8 bases of the junction. For CDR1 and CDR2, the germline V gene lists SGDLS and YYNGEE. From cysteine to phenylalanine, the CDR3 is 15 amino acids long. Only the CDR3 region is kept as DNA, spanning 45 bases read in frame from base 1. The rearrangement joined TRBV9 to TRBJ2-3, with 15 bases matching TRBD2. Source material: peripheral blood. The origin of this receptor is a woman between 45 and 65 years old who had recovered from COVID-19. In nucleotide form, the sequence is TGTGCCAGCAGCGCGGGACTAGCGGGGGGCCAATTACAGTATTTT. Translated, it gives CASSAGLAGGQLQYF.